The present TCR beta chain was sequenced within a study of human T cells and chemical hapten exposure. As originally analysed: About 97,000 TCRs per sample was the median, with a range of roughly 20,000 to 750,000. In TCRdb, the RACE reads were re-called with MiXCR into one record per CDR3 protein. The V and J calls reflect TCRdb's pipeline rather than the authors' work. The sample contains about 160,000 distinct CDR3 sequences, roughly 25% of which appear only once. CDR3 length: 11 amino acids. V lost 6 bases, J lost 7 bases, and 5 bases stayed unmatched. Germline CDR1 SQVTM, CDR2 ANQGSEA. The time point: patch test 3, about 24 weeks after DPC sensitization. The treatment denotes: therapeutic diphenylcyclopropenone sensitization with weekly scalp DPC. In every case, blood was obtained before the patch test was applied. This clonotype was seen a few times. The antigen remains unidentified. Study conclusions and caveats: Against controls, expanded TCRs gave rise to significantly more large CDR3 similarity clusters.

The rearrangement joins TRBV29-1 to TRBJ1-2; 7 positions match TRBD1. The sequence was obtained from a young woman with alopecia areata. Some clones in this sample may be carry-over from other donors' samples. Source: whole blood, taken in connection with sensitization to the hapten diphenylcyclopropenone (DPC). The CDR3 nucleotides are TGCAGCGTGACAGGGTTTGTTGGCTACACCTTC. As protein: CSVTGFVGYTF.